Sequencing of this T cell receptor beta chain was carried out in a study of T-cell memory formation after mild COVID-19. The CDR3 loop spans 21 amino acids. Germline V gene data show CDR1 as SEHNR and CDR2 as FQNEAQ (reference sequence). Trimming removed 0 bases from V and 6 bases from J; junction bases left unmatched: 20. TCRdb re-analysed the 5' RACE reads in MiXCR, keeping a single row per CDR3 protein. Counted here are under 350,000 distinct CDR3 sequences, 15% to 20% occurring once; the ten biggest clones make up 20% to 25%. The sequence derives from a man between 18 and 35 years old who had mild COVID-19 (a few samples of this study predate the infection). Cell type and time point are not known. Sequenced input: PBMCs or a T cell subset sorted from them (not recorded which). The rearrangement links TRBV7-9 to TRBJ2-2, with 9 bases that match TRBD2. The chain's CDR3 is CASSLALSWRGGQVYAGELFF. The CDR3 coding sequence is TGTGCCAGCAGCTTAGCCCTCAGCTGGCGGGGGGGCCAGGTATACGCCGGGGAGCTGTTTTTT.